The source of this T cell receptor (beta chain) is a study of blood T cell repertoires in COVID-19 (dated by TCRdb to 2020 to 2021). With respect to the entire study: Samples covering the acute and convalescent phases of COVID-19 were provided by collaborators in the United States, Italy and Spain. The prospective study material was composed of cDNA or gDNA derived from T cells, B-cell-depleted T cells, or PBMCs. Samples were obtained from the ongoing ImmuneRACE study (first 160 participants) and from about 1,300 subjects provided by 6 global collaborators. Nearly every sample came with metadata listing a de-identified subject ID, COVID-19 status, age in years and sex. The repertoires were made available in a free public database intended to serve as a resource for research on the immune response to SARS-CoV-2. Where available, HLA class I and class II types were obtained from metadata supplied by the sample provider rather than from assay-based typing. The dataset comprised deeply sampled blood TCRbeta repertoires from subjects exposed to, actively infected with, or recovered from COVID-19.

Reading from cysteine to phenylalanine, the CDR3 counts 15 amino acids. Only CDR3 DNA remains: 45 bases, in frame from the first base. In the germline V gene (reference sequence), CDR1 corresponds to LNHDA and CDR2 to SQIVND. V was cut back by 5 bases and J by 4 bases, leaving a gap of 12 bases between them. In the case of this clone: Its antigen is still unknown. Base-call qualities are not available, and no considerably larger clone is one nucleotide away.

In Seattle, one collaborating source enrolled patients while the infection was active and tracked those patients longitudinally over the course of disease. The collaborating institutions used their own protocols to collect whole blood in K2EDTA tubes. For TCRbeta analysis, collaborator samples were shipped as frozen whole blood, as isolated PBMCs, or as DNA extracted from either sample type. Results the study describes overall, beyond this receptor: Clinical and demographic metadata were provided uncurated, with the amount varying by source and participant.

TCRbeta CDR3 regions were amplified from genomic DNA by means of the immunoSEQ Assay, a bias-controlled multiplex PCR. The published analysis was carried out like this. The number of nucleated cells in each sample was estimated from the amplification of reference gene primers within the assay. To quantify the absolute abundance of each unique TCRbeta CDR3 rearrangement, sequence reads were collapsed and filtered. For each sample, productive Simpson clonality was calculated as the square root of Simpson's diversity index across productive rearrangements. In its TCRdb copy, this immuneACCESS table keeps in-frame sequences only and misses some clones. Where compared with another copy, unresolved V genes explain less than half of these, and the others have no known cause. The D gene and trimming were derived from the DNA, and the V and J assignments and clone size from that table. The sample contains about 89,000 clones, 78% of them found a single time. The ten largest make up 6.3% of the sample.

The chain joins TRBV19 to TRBJ2-6; matching of 5 bases hints at TRBD2 as the D gene. The receptor was isolated from a man in his 70s with COVID-19, enrolled during active disease. Material for sequencing was peripheral blood. The CDR3 region reads CASSLVGAGANVLTF. The DNA reads TGTGCCAGTAGTCTGGTGGGAGCGGGGGCCAACGTCCTGACTTTC.